These T cell receptor beta chains were read from a single sample in a study of shared clonotypes between healthy human individuals. Produced via immunoSEQ multiplex PCR; TCRdb's table is partial and in-frame only. The repertoire has approximately 1,500,000 clones, 95% to 99% of them found once; the top ten carry 0.4% to 0.55%. Input material: naive CD4+ T cells sorted from blood. These receptor sequences come from a man aged 25 to 40 in good health. Each CDR3 is given with its conserved first and last residue. A D gene is named only where the DNA matches it firmly. Rows give clone size only sometimes, using once, few, many, or a class for an expanded clone.

v_gene	len	j_gene	d_gene	abundance	CDR3nt	CDR3aa
TRBV11-3	14	TRBJ2-7	TRBD1	NA	TGTGCCAGCAGCCCAAGACAGGGGGCCTACGAGCAGTACTTC	CASSPRQGAYEQYF
TRBV7-2	17	TRBJ2-2	NA	NA	TGTGCCAGCAGCCAGAGACTAACATCCGGTCGCACCGGGGAGCTGTTTTTT	CASSQRLTSGRTGELFF
TRBV4-1	15	TRBJ1-4	NA	NA	TGCGCCAGCAGCCAAGAAAGGCGGGGGGCGGAAAAACTGTTTTTT	CASSQERRGAEKLFF
TRBV6-1	13	TRBJ2-1	NA	NA	TGTGCCAGCAGTGAAGGTACAGGCAATGAGCAGTTCTTC	CASSEGTGNEQFF
TRBV28	15	TRBJ1-5	NA	NA	TGTGCCAGCAGGCTAGGGGGACATAGCAATCAGCCCCAGCATTTT	CASRLGGHSNQPQHF
TRBV9	14	TRBJ2-5	TRBD1	NA	TGTGCCAGCAGCGTAGGAGGGGGCAAAGAGACCCAGTACTTC	CASSVGGGKETQYF
TRBV6-6	14	TRBJ2-4	TRBD2	NA	TGTGCCAGCCGTTCAGCGGGAGAACGTAACATTCAGTACTTC	CASRSAGERNIQYF
TRBV28	18	TRBJ2-5	TRBD2	NA	TGTGCCAGCAGTCTCCCTAGCGGGCTTTTCGGGTACCAAGAGACCCAGTACTTC	CASSLPSGLFGYQETQYF
TRBV10-3	13	TRBJ2-5	NA	NA	TGTGCCATCAGTGAGTCTGGGGCGGGGACCCAGTACTTC	CAISESGAGTQYF
TRBV11-2	15	TRBJ2-7	NA	few	TGTGCCAGCAGCCTTCCCTTTCTTCTAGCCTCCGAGCAGTACTTC	CASSLPFLLASEQYF
TRBV18	14	TRBJ2-2	NA	NA	TGTGCCAGCTCACCATCTATCGGGTCCGGGGAGCTGTTTTTT	CASSPSIGSGELFF
TRBV12-5	8	TRBJ1-1	NA	once	TGTGCTAGTGTTCGAACTTTCTTT	CASVRTFF
TRBV5-1	15	TRBJ2-7	TRBD2	NA	TGCGCCAGCAGCTCCTCCGGGACTAGCGGTCTCGAGCAGTACTTC	CASSSSGTSGLEQYF
TRBV6-5	12	TRBJ1-4	NA	NA	TGTGCCACCCGGGGACGTGATGAAAAACTGTTTTTT	CATRGRDEKLFF
TRBV11-2	15	TRBJ2-1	TRBD2	NA	TGTGCCAGCAGCCCCCGGCCAGCGGGGTACAATGAGCAGTTCTTC	CASSPRPAGYNEQFF
TRBV5-1	14	TRBJ1-1	TRBD1	NA	TGCGCCAGCAGCTTGGAGGGGGCGAGCACTGAAGCTTTCTTT	CASSLEGASTEAFF
TRBV2	13	TRBJ2-7	NA	NA	TGTGCCAGCAGTAGACAGGATGCCTACGAGCAGTACTTC	CASSRQDAYEQYF
TRBV27	16	TRBJ2-6	TRBD2	NA	TGTGCCAGCACACGACTAGCCCACTCTGGGGCCAACGTCCTGACTTTC	CASTRLAHSGANVLTF
TRBV5-6	13	TRBJ2-7	TRBD1	once	TGTGCCAGCAGCTTGACAGGGGCCTACGAGCAGTACTTC	CASSLTGAYEQYF
TRBV7-9	16	TRBJ1-4	NA	NA	TGTGCCAGCAGCCCCCTCAGTGGATTCGGTAATGAAAAACTGTTTTTT	CASSPLSGFGNEKLFF
TRBV28	15	TRBJ2-7	TRBD2	NA	TGTGCCAGCAGTTTGATCGGGAGGGCCGCTCACGAGCAGTACTTC	CASSLIGRAAHEQYF
TRBV5-4	14	TRBJ1-1	TRBD1	NA	TGTGCCAGCAGCCGAGGACAGGGGCGCACTGAAGCTTTCTTT	CASSRGQGRTEAFF
TRBV5-4	15	TRBJ2-5	TRBD1	NA	TGTGCCAGCAGTTTTCCGGGACAGGGAAAGGGGACCCAGTACTTC	CASSFPGQGKGTQYF
TRBV7-8	18	TRBJ2-1	NA	NA	TGTGCCAGCAGCCACCCTAGTATACGACGGAGGATTGACAATGAGCAGTTCTTC	CASSHPSIRRRIDNEQFF
TRBV5-1	18	TRBJ2-7	TRBD2	once	TGCGCCAGCAGCTCGGGACTAGCGGGAGGGCCGATGTCCTACGAGCAGTACTTC	CASSSGLAGGPMSYEQYF
TRBV5-4	13	TRBJ2-2	NA	NA	TGTGCCAGCAGCTCGGCGGAGACCGGGGAGCTGTTTTTT	CASSSAETGELFF
TRBV11-2	13	TRBJ2-5	NA	once	TGTGCCAGCAGCTTAGTGGCCAGTTGGACCCAGTACTTC	CASSLVASWTQYF
TRBV28	16	TRBJ2-7	TRBD1	once	TGTGCCAGCAGTTTGCTCTCCCACAGGGGCGGCCTCGAGCAGTACTTC	CASSLLSHRGGLEQYF
TRBV6-5	15	TRBJ2-3	TRBD2	NA	TGTGCCAGCAGTTCACTGACTAGCGCGGCAGATACGCAGTATTTT	CASSSLTSAADTQYF
TRBV2	14	TRBJ2-3	TRBD2	NA	TGTGCCAGCAGGGCGGGACTAGCAAAACCAAGGCTGTATTTT	CASRAGLAKPRLYF
TRBV18	13	TRBJ1-1	NA	NA	TGTGCCAGCTCACCAAAACAGGGCACTGAAGCTTTCTTT	CASSPKQGTEAFF
TRBV6-1	14	TRBJ1-2	NA	NA	TGTGCCAGCAGTGGGACGACAGATAACTATGGCTACACCTTC	CASSGTTDNYGYTF
TRBV30	16	TRBJ2-2	TRBD2	NA	TGTGCCTGGAGTGCCGGACTAGCGGGAGGCACCGGGGAGCTGTTTTTT	CAWSAGLAGGTGELFF
TRBV5-4	15	TRBJ2-7	TRBD2	once	TGTGCCAGCAGCCGGGGGGGGCCCCAAGCCTACGAGCAGTACTTC	CASSRGGPQAYEQYF
TRBV7-3	13	TRBJ1-1	TRBD1	NA	TGTGCCAGCAGCTTAATGGGACAGGGTGAAGCTTTCTTT	CASSLMGQGEAFF
TRBV10-2	11	TRBJ1-1	NA	once	TGCGCCAGCAGTGGATTGGGGGAGACCCGCTTT	CASSGLGETRF
TRBV28	12	TRBJ2-5	NA	NA	TGTGCCACAAGACAGACTCACGGGACCCAGTACTTC	CATRQTHGTQYF
TRBV28	14	TRBJ2-7	NA	NA	TGTGCCAGCAGTCTCGCTCGGAGGGCCTACGAGCAGTACTTC	CASSLARRAYEQYF
TRBV19	16	TRBJ2-6	NA	NA	TGTGCCAGTAGTTCTCCCCACAGGGCTGGGGCCAACGTCCTGACTTTC	CASSSPHRAGANVLTF
TRBV5-6	17	TRBJ1-4	NA	NA	TGTGCCAGCAGCTCCGGGCGGGCACTCGCAACTAATGAAAAACTGTTTTTT	CASSSGRALATNEKLFF
TRBV6-4	13	TRBJ2-2	NA	NA	TGTGCCAGCAGTGAGACGCCTGCCGGGGAGCTGTTTTTT	CASSETPAGELFF
TRBV29-1	14	TRBJ2-7	TRBD2	NA	TGCAGCGCCGTCAGCGGGAGGACTGGTAACGAGCAGTACTTC	CSAVSGRTGNEQYF
TRBV9	17	TRBJ2-1	TRBD2	NA	TGTGCCAGCAGCGTACAGCTAGCGGGAATGGGTTACAATGAGCAGTTCTTC	CASSVQLAGMGYNEQFF
TRBV14	17	TRBJ2-7	NA	NA	TGTGCCAGCAGCCAATCCCCCGGACGGTTAAACTCCTACGAGCAGTACTTC	CASSQSPGRLNSYEQYF
TRBV5-1	18	TRBJ2-5	TRBD2	NA	TGCGCCAGCAGCTTGGCCTCGGCTAGCGGAGTTTTCCAAGAGACCCAGTACTTC	CASSLASASGVFQETQYF
TRBV5-1	15	TRBJ2-3	NA	NA	TGCGCCAGCAGCTTGGACCCGAAAAGGGGAGATACGCAGTATTTT	CASSLDPKRGDTQYF
TRBV18	12	TRBJ2-7	NA	NA	TGTGCCAGCTCACCGACAGACTACGAGCAGTACTTC	CASSPTDYEQYF